One and the same sample provided the 3 T cell receptor beta chains below, sequenced in a study of cytomegalovirus exposure and HLA in healthy donors. The PCR ran on 60 Vbeta and 13 Jbeta primers. Measured with immunoSEQ multiplex PCR; TCRdb has only the in-frame clones, and not every one. The data hold over 60,000 clones, with 65% to 75% observed a single time. The material sequenced was PBMCs. The receptors shown here come from a woman aged 25 to 39 in good health and CMV-seronegative.

In its sample, this clone was seen a few times. The rearrangement uses TRBV15 and TRBJ1-5, with 7 bases lining up with TRBD1. The V gene end was trimmed by 4 bases and the J gene end by 2 bases; junction bases not matched to a gene: 8. Germline V gives CDR1 LNHNV, CDR2 YYDKDF (reference sequence). The CDR3 sequence is 16 residues long. CDR3 sequence reads: CATSISDRAGNQPQHF. DNA of the CDR3: TGTGCCACCAGCATAAGCGACAGGGCCGGCAATCAGCCCCAGCATTTT. Complete variable domain (other parts from reference TRBV15 and TRBJ1-5): DAMVIQNPRYQVTQFGKPVTLSCSQTLNHNVMYWYQQKSSQAPKLLFHYYDKDFNNEADTPDNFQSRRPNTSFCFLDIRSPGLGDTAMYLCATSISDRAGNQPQHFGDGTRLSIL.

The sample holds one count of this clone. J is TRBJ2-3 and V is TRBV25-1; D gene unclear. Trimming removed 0 bases at V and 3 bases at J, with 7 bases between. Germline assignment: CDR1 MGHDK and CDR2 SYGVNS. CDR3 length equals 14 residues. DNA for the CDR3: TGTGCCAGCAGTGAATATCCGGGTACAGATACGCAGTATTTT. It encodes CASSEYPGTDTQYF.

The chain has TRBV4-1 and TRBJ1-1; no reliable D call. Germline CDR1 is MGHRA and CDR2 is YSYEKL. The CDR3 sequence is 14 residues long. V lost 1 base and J 1 base, leaving 7 bases between the germline ends. The CDR3 loop is CASSQGAGNTEAFF. The CDR3 coding sequence is TGCGCCAGCAGCCAAGGAGCCGGGAACACTGAAGCTTTCTTT.